The present entry profiles one T cell receptor beta chain with its context. Within 2 weeks of study entry, exposed participants had contacted a PCR-confirmed or clinician-diagnosed COVID-19 case. These data originate in a study of blood T cell repertoires in COVID-19. Study at large: Some COVID-19 samples were acute and others convalescent; all came from the United States, Italy and Spain. T cells, B-cell-depleted T cells, or PBMCs provided the cDNA or gDNA that served as material.

Original methodology: Counts of nucleated cells, estimated from reference gene primer amplification, were obtained. Measured with immunoSEQ multiplex PCR; TCRdb has only the in-frame clones, and not every one. That table furnishes V, J and clone size, whereas the DNA furnished D and trimming. The sample contains 120,000 to 150,000 clones, about 83% of which appear only once. CDR1 and CDR2 from the germline V gene are SGDLS and YYNGEE. This CDR3 comprises 14 residues. V gave up 3 bases and J gave up 8 bases; unmatched junction bases: 5. The sequencing sample was made of PBMCs or T cells enriched from blood (not recorded which). The sequence came from a woman between 50 and 59 years old who had been exposed to COVID-19. The chain has TRBV9 and TRBJ1-6; 7 nucleotides align to TRBD1. Here the CDR3 DNA reads TGTGCCAGCAGCGCGGACAGGCAGGATTCACCCCTCCACTTT. This codes for CASSADRQDSPLHF.